Listed here are 9 T cell receptor beta chains from one sample, sequenced in a study of blood T cell repertoires in COVID-19. TCRdb's table, derived via immunoSEQ multiplex PCR, lists solely in-frame clones and lacks some. The sample contains around 130,000 clones, 80% to 85% of which appear only once. The sample comprised peripheral blood. These TCRs come from a human donor in a cohort sampled during active COVID-19.

Here the CDR3 DNA reads TGTGCCAGCAGCCAAGTCCGTCCCCCGCAGGCCTACGAGCAGTACTTC. This codes for CASSQVRPPQAYEQYF. The chain uses TRBV3-1 (or the pseudogene TRBV3-2) and TRBJ2-7; D not resolved. The V end was cut by 1 base, the J end by 2 bases, with 15 bases between. Germline CDR1 LGHDT, CDR2 YNNKEL (reference sequence). CDR3 size: 16 residues.

This chain joins TRBV2 and TRBJ2-3; 15 positions agree with TRBD2. The V and J ends lost 5 bases and 7 bases, in that order; junction bases with no gene match: 10. CDR1 and CDR2 (germline): SNHLY, FYNNEI. The CDR3 covers 17 residues. In DNA form, the CDR3 reads TGTGCCAGCAGTCACCCAGGACTAGCGGGGGGGCCCAATACGCAGTATTTT. As protein: CASSHPGLAGGPNTQYF.

The chain employs TRBV19 and TRBJ2-2, with 8 bases that match TRBD1. J gave up 9 bases and V 6 bases, and 3 bases lay outside the gene matches. Germline-derived CDR1 and CDR2 are LNHDA and SQIVND (reference sequence). The CDR3 has 12 amino acids. The CDR3 here is CASRRTGRELFF. CDR3 in DNA: TGTGCCAGTAGACGGACAGGGCGGGAGCTGTTTTTT.

This chain links TRBV2 with TRBJ2-7; TRBD1 aligns across 7 bases. Germline trimming cut 9 bases from V and 2 bases from J; bases unmatched to any gene: 7. In germline, CDR1 is SNHLY, CDR2 FYNNEI. The CDR3 extends over 13 amino acids. The CDR3 region has the DNA TGTGCCAGTAGCTTTGGACAGGCCTACGAGCAGTACTTC. This gives the protein CASSFGQAYEQYF.

The chain uses TRBV21-1 and TRBJ2-3; TRBD1, the D gene given by the table, was not confirmed from the DNA. TRBV21-1 is marked as a pseudogene. The CDR3 covers 13 residues. CDR3 protein: CASSKGSTDTQYF. DNA of the CDR3: TGTGCCAGCAGCAAGGGCAGCACAGATACGCAGTATTTT.

In nucleotides, the CDR3 is TGTGCCAGCAGTCGGGGACAGTATGAAAAACTGTTTTTT. Protein product: CASSRGQYEKLFF. The V call is TRBV6-5, the J call TRBJ1-4; 7 positions agree with TRBD1. Germline V CDR1 and CDR2: MNHEY, SVGAGI. The CDR3 sequence is 13 residues long. V trimming: 5 bases; J trimming: 6 bases; junction bases outside the gene matches: 3.

V gene TRBV9 combines with J gene TRBJ1-4; D perhaps matches TRBD1 (5 bases). V lost 3 bases and J lost 4, with 13 bases in between. CDR1 SGDLS and CDR2 YYNGEE come from the germline V gene. The CDR3 totals 15 residues. The CDR3 protein is CASSGAGNHNEKLFF. For the CDR3, the DNA is TGTGCCAGCAGCGGGGCAGGGAACCATAATGAAAAACTGTTTTTT.

The chain employs TRBV12-3 or TRBV12-4 and TRBJ1-1; 8 bases are shared with TRBD1. With 6 bases clipped from V and 6 bases from J, the junction kept 6 bases outside the gene matches. The CDR3 length is 13 residues. CDR3 sequence: CASSRTGTAEAFF. CDR3 sequence (DNA): TGTGCCAGCAGCCGGACAGGGACCGCTGAAGCTTTCTTT.

This chain links TRBV18 with TRBJ1-3; the D gene is possibly TRBD1 (5 bases). The V and J ends lost 1 base and 3 bases respectively, with 10 bases between them. This CDR3 is 15 amino acids long. Germline lookup yields CDR1 KGHSH and CDR2 LQKENI. CDR3 sequence: CASSPQQGGGNTIYF. The CDR3 nucleotides read TGTGCCAGCTCACCACAGCAGGGAGGTGGAAACACCATATATTTT.